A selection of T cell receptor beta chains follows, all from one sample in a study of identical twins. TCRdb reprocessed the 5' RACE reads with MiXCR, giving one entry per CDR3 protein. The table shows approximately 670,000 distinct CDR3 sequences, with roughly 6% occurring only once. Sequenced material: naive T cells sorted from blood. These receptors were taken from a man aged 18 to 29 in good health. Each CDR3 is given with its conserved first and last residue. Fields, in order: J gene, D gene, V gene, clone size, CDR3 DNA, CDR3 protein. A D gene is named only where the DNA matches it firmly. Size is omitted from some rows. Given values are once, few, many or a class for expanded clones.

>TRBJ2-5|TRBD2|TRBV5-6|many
TGTGCCAGCAGCTTGATACAGCGGGAGCTTCAAGAGACCCAGTACTTC
CASSLIQRELQETQYF
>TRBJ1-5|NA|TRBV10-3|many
TGTGCCATCAGTGAGGAGGACAAGGGCCGCGGGAATCAGCCCCAGCATTTT
CAISEEDKGRGNQPQHF
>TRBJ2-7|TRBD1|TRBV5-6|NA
TGTGCCAGCAGCCCCGGGACAGGACAACGCGAGCAGTACTTC
CASSPGTGQREQYF
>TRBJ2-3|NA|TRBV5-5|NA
TGTGCCAGCAGCTTGCCCGTTTGGGGGGAGTTAGATACGCAGTATTTT
CASSLPVWGELDTQYF
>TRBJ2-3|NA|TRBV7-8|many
TGTGCCAGCAGCGGGACAGAGCGGGGCACAGATACGCAGTATTTT
CASSGTERGTDTQYF
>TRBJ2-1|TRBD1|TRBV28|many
TGTGCCAGCAGGGGACAGGGGACCCTCTACAATGAGCAGTTCTTC
CASRGQGTLYNEQFF
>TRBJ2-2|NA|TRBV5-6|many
TGTGCCAGCAGTCCCGCAGGGATCCTGAACACCGGGGAGCTGTTTTTT
CASSPAGILNTGELFF
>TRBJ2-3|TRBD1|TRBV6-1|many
TGTGCCAGCAGTGATATGGACAGGAGGACAGATACGCAGTATTTT
CASSDMDRRTDTQYF
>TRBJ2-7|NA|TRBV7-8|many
TGTGCCAGCAGCTTAGGGACAGCCGAGTGGAACGAGCAGTACTTC
CASSLGTAEWNEQYF
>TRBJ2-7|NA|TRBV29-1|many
TGCAGCGTTGTCTTCCTTGGACAGTACGAGCAGTACTTC
CSVVFLGQYEQYF
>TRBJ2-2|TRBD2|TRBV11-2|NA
TGTGCCAGCAGCTTCTCGATGGTAGCGGGAAGGACCGGGGAGCTGTTTTTT
CASSFSMVAGRTGELFF
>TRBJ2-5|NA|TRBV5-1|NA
TGCGCCAGCAGCTTGGAGGGATCTAGCACCGGGGAGACCCAGTACTTC
CASSLEGSSTGETQYF
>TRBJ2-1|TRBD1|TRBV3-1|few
TGTGCCAGCAGCGGTGACAGGGGGAGAGATGAGCAGTTCTTC
CASSGDRGRDEQFF
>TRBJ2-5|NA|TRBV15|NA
TGTGCCACCAGCAGAGATCTGGTCGGGAAGACCCAGTACTTC
CATSRDLVGKTQYF